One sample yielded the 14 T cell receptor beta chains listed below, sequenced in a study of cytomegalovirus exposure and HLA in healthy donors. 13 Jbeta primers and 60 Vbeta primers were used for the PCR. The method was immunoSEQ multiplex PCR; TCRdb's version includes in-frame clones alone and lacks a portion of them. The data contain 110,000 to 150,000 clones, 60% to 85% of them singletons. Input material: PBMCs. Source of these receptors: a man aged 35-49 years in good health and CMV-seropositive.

CDR3 nucleotides: TGTGCCAGTACCACCCGGGTCCCTAACACTGAAGCTTTCTTT. This sequence encodes CASTTRVPNTEAFF. The rearrangement uses TRBV19 and TRBJ1-1; D is unclear. V was shortened by 7 bases and J by 2 bases, with 14 bases between the two germline ends. Germline CDR1 is LNHDA and CDR2 is SQIVND (reference sequence). This CDR3 has 14 amino acids.

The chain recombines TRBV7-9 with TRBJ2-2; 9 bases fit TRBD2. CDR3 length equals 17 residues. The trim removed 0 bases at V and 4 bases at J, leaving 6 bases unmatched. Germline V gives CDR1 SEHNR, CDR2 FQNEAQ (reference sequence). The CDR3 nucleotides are TGTGCCAGCAGCTTAGCTAGCGGGAGCTCTTTCACCGGGGAGCTGTTTTTT. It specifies CASSLASGSSFTGELFF.

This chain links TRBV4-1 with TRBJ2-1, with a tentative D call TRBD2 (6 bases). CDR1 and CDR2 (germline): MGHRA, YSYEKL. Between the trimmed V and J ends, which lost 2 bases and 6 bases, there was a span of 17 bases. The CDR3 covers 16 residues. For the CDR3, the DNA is TGCGCCAGCAGCCAATCCGGGACTCTAGGGTCCAATGAGCAGTTCTTC. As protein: CASSQSGTLGSNEQFF.

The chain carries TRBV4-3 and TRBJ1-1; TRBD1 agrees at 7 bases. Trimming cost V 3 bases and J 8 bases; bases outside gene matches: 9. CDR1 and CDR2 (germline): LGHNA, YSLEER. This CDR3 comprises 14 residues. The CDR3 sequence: CASSHPQQGSEAFF. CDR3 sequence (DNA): TGCGCCAGCAGCCATCCTCAACAGGGGTCGGAAGCTTTCTTT.

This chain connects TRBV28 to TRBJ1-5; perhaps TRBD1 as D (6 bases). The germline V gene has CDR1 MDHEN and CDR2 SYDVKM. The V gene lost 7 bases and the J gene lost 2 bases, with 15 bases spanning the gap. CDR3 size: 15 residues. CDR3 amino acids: CASNGGQSGNQPQHF. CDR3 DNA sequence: TGTGCCAGCAATGGAGGACAGTCTGGCAATCAGCCCCAGCATTTT.

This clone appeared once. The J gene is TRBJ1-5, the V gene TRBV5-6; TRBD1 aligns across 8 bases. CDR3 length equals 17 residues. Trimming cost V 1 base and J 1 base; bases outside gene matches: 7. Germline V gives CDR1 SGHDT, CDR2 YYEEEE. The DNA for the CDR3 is TGTGCCAGCAGCTTGAGGATGACAGGGGTGAGCAATCAGCCCCAGCATTTT. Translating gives CASSLRMTGVSNQPQHF.

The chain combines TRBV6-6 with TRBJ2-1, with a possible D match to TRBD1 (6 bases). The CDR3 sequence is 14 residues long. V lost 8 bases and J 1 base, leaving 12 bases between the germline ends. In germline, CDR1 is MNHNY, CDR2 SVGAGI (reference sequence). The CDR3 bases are TGTGCCAGCTCGAGCAGGGGATCCTACAATGAGCAGTTCTTC. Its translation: CASSSRGSYNEQFF.

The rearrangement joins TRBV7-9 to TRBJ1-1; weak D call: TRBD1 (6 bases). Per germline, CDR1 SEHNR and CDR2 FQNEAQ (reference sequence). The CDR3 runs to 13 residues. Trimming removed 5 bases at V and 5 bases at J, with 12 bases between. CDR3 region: CASSRQVRTEAFF. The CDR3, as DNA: TGTGCCAGCAGCAGACAGGTGAGGACTGAAGCTTTCTTT.

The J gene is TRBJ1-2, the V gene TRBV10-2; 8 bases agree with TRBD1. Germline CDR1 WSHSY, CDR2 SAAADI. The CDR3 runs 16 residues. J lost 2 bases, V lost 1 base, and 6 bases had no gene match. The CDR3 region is CASSEFHRGANYGYTF. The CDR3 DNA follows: TGCGCCAGCAGTGAGTTTCACAGGGGGGCGAACTATGGCTACACCTTC.

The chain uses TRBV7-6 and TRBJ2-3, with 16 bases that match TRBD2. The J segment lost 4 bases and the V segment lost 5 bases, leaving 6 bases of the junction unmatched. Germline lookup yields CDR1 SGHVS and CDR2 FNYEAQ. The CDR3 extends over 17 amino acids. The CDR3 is CASSPGLAGGPADTQYF. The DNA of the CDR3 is TGTGCCAGCAGCCCGGGACTAGCGGGAGGGCCGGCAGATACGCAGTATTTT.

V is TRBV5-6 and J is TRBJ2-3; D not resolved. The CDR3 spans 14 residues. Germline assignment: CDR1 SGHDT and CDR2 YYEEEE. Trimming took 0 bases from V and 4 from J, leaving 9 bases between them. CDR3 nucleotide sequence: TGTGCCAGCAGCTTGGGGTGGAGCGCAGATACGCAGTATTTT. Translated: CASSLGWSADTQYF.

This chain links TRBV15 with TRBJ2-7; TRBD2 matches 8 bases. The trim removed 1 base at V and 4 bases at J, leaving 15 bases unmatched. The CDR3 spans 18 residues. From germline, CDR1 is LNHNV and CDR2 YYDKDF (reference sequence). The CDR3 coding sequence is TGTGCCACCAGCAGAGTTTTAGATCGGTTTAGCGGGAATTACGAGCAGTACTTC. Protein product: CATSRVLDRFSGNYEQYF.

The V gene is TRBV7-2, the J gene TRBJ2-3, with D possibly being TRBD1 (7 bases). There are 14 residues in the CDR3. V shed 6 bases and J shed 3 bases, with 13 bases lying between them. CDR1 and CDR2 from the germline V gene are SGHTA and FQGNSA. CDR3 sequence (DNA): TGTGCCAGCAGTTTTCCAGGGGGGACAGATACGCAGTATTTT. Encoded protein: CASSFPGGTDTQYF.

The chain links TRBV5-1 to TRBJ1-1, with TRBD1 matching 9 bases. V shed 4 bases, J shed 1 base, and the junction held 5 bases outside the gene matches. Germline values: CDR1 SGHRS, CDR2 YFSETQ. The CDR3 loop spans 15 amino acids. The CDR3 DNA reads TGCGCCAGCAGCGATCAGGACAGGGGGAACACTGAAGCTTTCTTT. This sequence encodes CASSDQDRGNTEAFF.